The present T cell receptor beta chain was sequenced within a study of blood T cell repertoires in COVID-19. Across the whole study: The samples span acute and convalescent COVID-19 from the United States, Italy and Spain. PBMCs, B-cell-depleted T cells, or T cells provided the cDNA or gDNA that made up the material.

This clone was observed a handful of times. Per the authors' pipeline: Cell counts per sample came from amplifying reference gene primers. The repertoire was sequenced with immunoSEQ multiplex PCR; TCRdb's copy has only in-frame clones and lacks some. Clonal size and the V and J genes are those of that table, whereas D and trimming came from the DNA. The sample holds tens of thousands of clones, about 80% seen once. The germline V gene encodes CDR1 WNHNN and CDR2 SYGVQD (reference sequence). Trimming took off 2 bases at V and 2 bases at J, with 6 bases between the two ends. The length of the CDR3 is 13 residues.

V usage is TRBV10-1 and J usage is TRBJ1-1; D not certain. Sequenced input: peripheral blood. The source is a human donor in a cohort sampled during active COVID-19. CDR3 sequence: CASSETANTEAFF. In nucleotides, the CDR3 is TGCGCCAGCAGTGAGACAGCCAACACTGAAGCTTTCTTT.